Listed below are T cell receptor beta chains from one sample, sequenced in a study of blood T cell repertoires in COVID-19. Profiling relied on immunoSEQ multiplex PCR, and the TCRdb table lists in-frame clones only, not all of them. The table includes some 140,000 clones, roughly nine tenths detected once. Sequenced material: peripheral blood. The receptors were sampled from a man in his forties or fifties with acute or convalescent COVID-19. CDR3s include the opening cysteine and the closing phenylalanine or tryptophan. The order of the fields is D gene, clone size, V gene, J gene, CDR3 length, CDR3 protein, CDR3 DNA. D genes are given only for firm matches. Size is stated for part of the rows, as once, few or many counts, or as a class when the clone is expanded.

d_gene: -
abundance: -
v_gene: TRBV6-2/TRBV6-3
j_gene: TRBJ2-3
len: 17
CDR3aa: CASSWNQRGRDTDTQYF
CDR3nt: TGTGCCAGCAGTTGGAACCAAAGGGGGAGGGACACAGATACGCAGTATTTT

d_gene: TRBD1
abundance: once
v_gene: TRBV6-5
j_gene: TRBJ2-1
len: 15
CDR3aa: CASRSPGQTYNEQFF
CDR3nt: TGTGCCAGCAGATCACCGGGACAGACCTACAATGAGCAGTTCTTC

d_gene: -
abundance: -
v_gene: TRBV18
j_gene: TRBJ1-1
len: 17
CDR3aa: CASSPSTFDGENTEAFF
CDR3nt: TGTGCCAGCTCACCATCAACGTTCGACGGGGAGAACACTGAAGCTTTCTTT

d_gene: TRBD2
abundance: -
v_gene: TRBV7-9
j_gene: TRBJ2-1
len: 16
CDR3aa: CASSREWTSGRNEQFF
CDR3nt: TGTGCCAGCAGCCGGGAGTGGACTAGCGGGAGGAATGAGCAGTTCTTC

d_gene: TRBD1
abundance: -
v_gene: TRBV7-2
j_gene: TRBJ1-2
len: 12
CDR3aa: CASSRDRGGYTF
CDR3nt: TGTGCCAGCAGTCGGGACAGGGGAGGCTACACCTTC

d_gene: -
abundance: -
v_gene: TRBV23-1
j_gene: TRBJ1-2
len: 12
CDR3aa: CATEISNYGYTF
CDR3nt: TGCGCCACCGAGATTTCTAACTATGGCTACACCTTC

d_gene: -
abundance: -
v_gene: TRBV7-2
j_gene: TRBJ2-7
len: 15
CDR3aa: CASSSTSGLYYEQYF
CDR3nt: TGTGCCAGCAGCTCAACTTCGGGACTGTACTACGAGCAGTACTTC

d_gene: TRBD1
abundance: -
v_gene: TRBV24-1
j_gene: TRBJ2-5
len: 17
CDR3aa: CATSDPTGTDRVETQYF
CDR3nt: TGTGCCACCAGTGACCCAACCGGGACAGACCGGGTGGAGACCCAGTACTTC

d_gene: TRBD1
abundance: -
v_gene: TRBV28
j_gene: TRBJ2-7
len: 14
CDR3aa: CASSTGQGYYEQYF
CDR3nt: TGTGCCAGCAGCACGGGACAGGGTTACTACGAGCAGTACTTC

d_gene: -
abundance: -
v_gene: TRBV4-1
j_gene: TRBJ2-3
len: 16
CDR3aa: CASSRSGTLTTDTQYF
CDR3nt: TGCGCCAGCAGTCGTTCCGGGACACTAACCACAGATACGCAGTATTTT

d_gene: -
abundance: -
v_gene: TRBV7-6
j_gene: TRBJ1-3
len: 14
CDR3aa: CASSLGLSGNTIYF
CDR3nt: TGTGCCAGCAGCTTAGGTCTCAGTGGAAACACCATATATTTT

d_gene: TRBD1
abundance: -
v_gene: TRBV7-8
j_gene: TRBJ2-1
len: 15
CDR3aa: CASSNPGQGFDEQFF
CDR3nt: TGTGCCAGCAGCAATCCGGGACAGGGGTTCGATGAGCAGTTCTTC

d_gene: TRBD2
abundance: -
v_gene: TRBV10-3
j_gene: TRBJ2-1
len: 17
CDR3aa: CAISRGTSGGSNNEQFF
CDR3nt: TGTGCCATCAGCCGAGGGACTAGCGGGGGGTCGAACAATGAGCAGTTCTTC

d_gene: TRBD2
abundance: -
v_gene: TRBV11-2
j_gene: TRBJ2-1
len: 17
CDR3aa: CASSLVYSGSLYNEQFF
CDR3nt: TGTGCCAGCAGCTTAGTATATAGCGGGAGCTTGTACAATGAGCAGTTCTTC

d_gene: -
abundance: -
v_gene: TRBV7-8
j_gene: TRBJ1-1
len: 14
CDR3aa: CASSLVEGGTEAFF
CDR3nt: TGTGCCAGCAGCTTAGTAGAAGGGGGCACTGAAGCTTTCTTT

d_gene: -
abundance: -
v_gene: TRBV15
j_gene: TRBJ2-7
len: 15
CDR3aa: CATSPSQAGSYEQYF
CDR3nt: TGTGCCACCAGCCCTTCTCAGGCAGGCTCCTACGAGCAGTACTTC

d_gene: -
abundance: -
v_gene: TRBV5-1
j_gene: TRBJ1-2
len: 14
CDR3aa: CASATRDYNYGYTF
CDR3nt: TGCGCCAGTGCCACCCGGGACTATAACTATGGCTACACCTTC

d_gene: TRBD2
abundance: -
v_gene: TRBV19
j_gene: TRBJ2-7
len: 17
CDR3aa: CASSIRFSGRTPYEQYF
CDR3nt: TGTGCCAGTAGTATCCGATTTAGCGGGAGGACCCCCTACGAGCAGTACTTC

d_gene: -
abundance: few
v_gene: TRBV9
j_gene: TRBJ1-2
len: 14
CDR3aa: CASSVGQGAYGYTF
CDR3nt: TGTGCCAGCAGCGTAGGTCAAGGGGCCTATGGCTACACCTTC

d_gene: -
abundance: -
v_gene: TRBV20-1
j_gene: TRBJ2-3
len: 14
CDR3aa: CSASRGSSRDTQYF
CDR3nt: TGCAGTGCTAGTAGGGGTTCCTCGCGGGATACGCAGTATTTT

d_gene: -
abundance: -
v_gene: TRBV19
j_gene: TRBJ1-6
len: 14
CDR3aa: CASSISGEGSPLHF
CDR3nt: TGTGCCAGTAGTATTTCAGGGGAAGGTTCACCCCTCCACTTT

d_gene: -
abundance: -
v_gene: TRBV7-2
j_gene: TRBJ2-1
len: 13
CDR3aa: CASSLPRGNEQFF
CDR3nt: TGTGCCAGCAGTTTACCCAGGGGCAATGAGCAGTTCTTC

d_gene: TRBD1
abundance: -
v_gene: TRBV18
j_gene: TRBJ2-3
len: 14
CDR3aa: CASSPNRGADTQYF
CDR3nt: TGTGCCAGCTCACCAAACAGGGGAGCGGATACGCAGTATTTT

d_gene: -
abundance: -
v_gene: TRBV28
j_gene: TRBJ1-5
len: 12
CDR3aa: CASSSLLQPQHF
CDR3nt: TGTGCCAGCAGTTCCCTCTTACAGCCCCAGCATTTT

d_gene: -
abundance: -
v_gene: TRBV10-3
j_gene: TRBJ2-2
len: 11
CDR3aa: CAISSPGELFF
CDR3nt: TGTGCCATCTCTAGTCCCGGGGAGCTGTTTTTT

d_gene: TRBD1
abundance: once
v_gene: TRBV5-4
j_gene: TRBJ2-2
len: 16
CDR3aa: CASSAPGQMNTGELFF
CDR3nt: TGTGCCAGCAGCGCCCCGGGACAGATGAACACCGGGGAGCTGTTTTTT

d_gene: TRBD2
abundance: -
v_gene: TRBV20-1
j_gene: TRBJ2-7
len: 16
CDR3aa: CSASSLGSGSGYEQYF
CDR3nt: TGCAGTGCTAGTAGTCTGGGGAGCGGGAGTGGCTACGAGCAGTACTTC

d_gene: -
abundance: -
v_gene: TRBV2
j_gene: TRBJ2-3
len: 16
CDR3aa: CASSEARLDATDTQYF
CDR3nt: TGTGCCAGCAGTGAAGCGAGACTAGATGCCACAGATACGCAGTATTTT

d_gene: TRBD1
abundance: -
v_gene: TRBV3-1/TRBV3-2
j_gene: TRBJ2-4
len: 18
CDR3aa: CASSQAVSRGQRLNIQYF
CDR3nt: TGTGCCAGCAGCCAAGCCGTTTCCCGGGGACAGAGACTAAACATTCAGTACTTC

d_gene: TRBD1
abundance: -
v_gene: TRBV28
j_gene: TRBJ1-1
len: 15
CDR3aa: CASTLPQGTNTEAFF
CDR3nt: TGTGCCAGCACCCTCCCACAGGGGACGAACACTGAAGCTTTCTTT

d_gene: -
abundance: -
v_gene: TRBV27
j_gene: TRBJ2-6
len: 16
CDR3aa: CASSFARSSGANVLTF
CDR3nt: TGTGCCAGCAGTTTTGCTAGAAGCTCTGGGGCCAACGTCCTGACTTTC

d_gene: -
abundance: -
v_gene: TRBV6-5
j_gene: TRBJ1-1
len: 15
CDR3aa: CASSYGGAGNTEAFF
CDR3nt: TGTGCCAGCAGTTACGGGGGGGCTGGAAACACTGAAGCTTTCTTT

d_gene: TRBD1
abundance: -
v_gene: TRBV28
j_gene: TRBJ1-5
len: 15
CDR3aa: CASSFGDRESQPQHF
CDR3nt: TGTGCCAGCAGTTTTGGGGACAGGGAGTCCCAGCCCCAGCATTTT

d_gene: -
abundance: -
v_gene: TRBV7-6
j_gene: TRBJ1-5
len: 15
CDR3aa: CASSPVAGGNQPQHF
CDR3nt: TGTGCCAGCAGCCCCGTCGCAGGGGGCAATCAGCCCCAGCATTTT

d_gene: -
abundance: -
v_gene: TRBV30
j_gene: TRBJ2-3
len: 12
CDR3aa: CAWSVLGDTQYF
CDR3nt: TGTGCCTGGAGTGTACTTGGAGATACGCAGTATTTT

d_gene: -
abundance: -
v_gene: TRBV5-1
j_gene: TRBJ2-1
len: 11
CDR3aa: CASSRGGEQFF
CDR3nt: TGCGCCAGCTCTAGGGGTGGTGAGCAGTTCTTC

d_gene: -
abundance: -
v_gene: TRBV20-1
j_gene: TRBJ2-7
len: 15
CDR3aa: CSASIPHYWTYEQYF
CDR3nt: TGCAGTGCTAGTATCCCCCACTACTGGACCTACGAGCAGTACTTC

d_gene: -
abundance: -
v_gene: TRBV28
j_gene: TRBJ1-2
len: 13
CDR3aa: CASSSPRIYGYTF
CDR3nt: TGTGCCAGCAGTTCCCCCAGGATCTATGGCTACACCTTC

d_gene: -
abundance: -
v_gene: TRBV3-1/TRBV3-2
j_gene: TRBJ2-6
len: 16
CDR3aa: CASSLHLESGANVLTF
CDR3nt: TGTGCCAGCAGCCTTCATTTGGAGTCTGGGGCCAACGTCCTGACTTTC

d_gene: TRBD1
abundance: -
v_gene: TRBV19
j_gene: TRBJ1-1
len: 14
CDR3aa: CASIDGQGPTEAFF
CDR3nt: TGTGCCAGTATCGATGGACAGGGTCCCACTGAAGCTTTCTTT

d_gene: TRBD1
abundance: -
v_gene: TRBV29-1
j_gene: TRBJ1-2
len: 13
CDR3aa: CSVVDRGGFGYTF
CDR3nt: TGCAGCGTTGTCGACAGGGGAGGTTTTGGCTACACCTTC

d_gene: TRBD1
abundance: -
v_gene: TRBV4-1
j_gene: TRBJ1-1
len: 16
CDR3aa: CASSQPPGTGISEAFF
CDR3nt: TGCGCCAGCAGCCAACCACCCGGGACAGGGATTAGTGAAGCTTTCTTT

d_gene: TRBD1
abundance: -
v_gene: TRBV28
j_gene: TRBJ2-1
len: 13
CDR3aa: CASKTGGKYEQFF
CDR3nt: TGTGCCAGCAAGACAGGGGGTAAATATGAGCAGTTCTTC